The 22 T cell receptor beta chains presented below share a single source sample, sequenced in a study of shared clonotypes between healthy human individuals. Sequencing used immunoSEQ multiplex PCR; TCRdb keeps in-frame clones, though not all of them. Of over 2 million clones detected, about 95% appear once; the ten largest clones hold around 1.1%. Naive-designated CD8 cells lacked CD45RO, were positively enriched for CCR7, and omitted terminally differentiated effector memory CD45RA+ cells. Sample: naive CD8+ T cells sorted from blood. These receptors originate from a man aged 18 to 29 in good health.

The gene calls are TRBV5-4 and TRBJ1-4; 10 bases match TRBD1. Germline CDR1 SGHNT, CDR2 YYREEE (reference sequence). J lost 5 bases, V lost 1 base, and 2 bases had no gene match. This CDR3 region has 15 residues. CDR3 in amino acids: CASSLPGQGNEKLFF. The CDR3 nucleotides read TGTGCCAGCAGCTTGCCGGGACAGGGGAATGAAAAACTGTTTTTT.

To note about this clone: This CDR3 is also generated by other DNA sequences in the sample. The chain is built from TRBV9 and TRBJ2-7; a weak D match, TRBD2 (6 bases). The V and J ends lost 0 bases and 0 bases respectively, with 10 bases between them. Per germline, CDR1 SGDLS and CDR2 YYNGEE. The CDR3 has 15 amino acids. The CDR3 nucleotides are TGTGCCAGCAGCGTAGCAATCGGGAGCTCCTACGAGCAGTACTTC. Translating gives CASSVAIGSSYEQYF.

This rearrangement joins TRBV14 to TRBJ2-7, with 10 nucleotides matching TRBD1. The CDR3 length is 17 residues. CDR1 and CDR2 (germline): SGHDN, FVKESK. With 6 bases clipped from V and 4 bases from J, the junction kept 15 bases outside the gene matches. The chain's CDR3 is CASSPRKGTGVLYEQYF. DNA for the CDR3: TGTGCCAGCAGTCCACGAAAAGGGACAGGGGTCTTGTACGAGCAGTACTTC.

This chain connects TRBV5-1 to TRBJ2-7, with a tentative D call TRBD2 (5 bases). Per germline, CDR1 SGHRS and CDR2 YFSETQ. CDR3 length equals 13 residues. Trimming removed 3 bases from V and 6 bases from J, with 13 bases in between. CDR3 bases: TGCGCCAGCAGCTCGGGGTTAGACCCCGAGCAGTACTTC. Its protein product is CASSSGLDPEQYF.

This clone was observed a single time. The chain carries TRBV23-1 and TRBJ2-7; tentative D call: TRBD2 (6 bases). TRBV23-1 carries the ORF label, with uncertain function. The CDR3 has 13 amino acids. V was cut by 11 bases and J by 3 bases, with 17 bases left in between. The chain's CDR3 is CAPLTGEIYEQYF. CDR3 in DNA: TGCGCCCCACTCACGGGAGAAATCTACGAGCAGTACTTC.

V is TRBV7-9 and J is TRBJ1-5, with D uncertain. This CDR3 is 15 amino acids long. Deletions cut 5 bases from V and 1 base from J, with 12 bases between. Germline-derived CDR1 and CDR2 are SEHNR and FQNEAQ (reference sequence). CDR3: CASSLGTLSNQPQHF. Written as DNA, the CDR3 is TGTGCCAGCAGCCTGGGAACACTAAGCAATCAGCCCCAGCATTTT.

This chain joins TRBV9 and TRBJ1-1; no clear D. The CDR3 has 13 residues. V was cut by 5 bases and J by 3 bases, with 11 bases left in between. From germline, CDR1 is SGDLS and CDR2 YYNGEE. The CDR3 bases are TGTGCCAGCAGAGGAGGAGGGCACACTGAAGCTTTCTTT. Residues: CASRGGGHTEAFF.

The rearrangement joins TRBV2 to TRBJ2-3; possibly TRBD1 for D (6 bases). The CDR3 is made up of 15 amino acids. The germline CDR1 and CDR2 sequences are SNHLY and FYNNEI. V was cut by 5 bases and J by 0 bases, with 12 bases left in between. CDR3 amino acids: CASSSGTTSTDTQYF. CDR3 sequence (DNA): TGTGCCAGCAGTTCCGGGACAACTAGCACAGATACGCAGTATTTT.

This clone was seen a single time. V gene TRBV30 combines with J gene TRBJ2-5; D is possibly TRBD1 or TRBD2 (5 bases each). The CDR3 totals 11 residues. Trimming stripped 3 bases from V and 6 bases from J, with 8 bases between. The germline V gene has CDR1 GTSNPN and CDR2 SVGIG (reference sequence). As DNA, the CDR3 is TGTGCCTGGAGCGAGGGGCAGACCCAGTACTTC. It codes for CAWSEGQTQYF.

The V gene is TRBV5-1, the J gene TRBJ2-3; a weak D match, TRBD1 (5 bases). Deletions cut 2 bases from V and 2 bases from J, with 12 bases between. The CDR3 sequence is 15 residues long. The germline V gene has CDR1 SGHRS and CDR2 YFSETQ. For the CDR3, the DNA is TGCGCCAGCAGCTTTACAGGATCCTTCACAGATACGCAGTATTTT. This encodes CASSFTGSFTDTQYF.

The chain recombines TRBV27 with TRBJ2-7, with 8 bases that match TRBD2. Trimming took 2 bases from V and 7 from J; bases not matched to a gene: 4. The CDR3 length is 13 residues. Germline V gives CDR1 MNHEY, CDR2 SMNVEV (reference sequence). The CDR3 DNA sequence: TGTGCCAGCAGTTTAGGGTCGGGAGGGGAGCAGTACTTC. Protein sequence: CASSLGSGGEQYF.

The chain is built from TRBV29-1 and TRBJ2-7, with TRBD1 identical over 7 bases. Germline CDR1 SQVTM, CDR2 ANQGSEA. With V trimmed by 7 bases and J by 2 bases, 8 bases remained unmatched. The CDR3 covers 13 residues. In DNA, the CDR3 is TGCAGCGCCGAAGGACAGGAGACCTACGAGCAGTACTTC. Translation gives CSAEGQETYEQYF.

This chain links TRBV5-1 with TRBJ2-2; possible D gene TRBD1, 5 bases. The ends were cut back, 4 bases at V and 0 bases at J, with 13 bases in the middle. The CDR3 extends over 16 amino acids. Germline lookup yields CDR1 SGHRS and CDR2 YFSETQ. The CDR3 DNA sequence: TGCGCCAGCAGCCCCAGACAGCCCCCGAACACCGGGGAGCTGTTTTTT. Amino acids: CASSPRQPPNTGELFF.

Only one count was recorded for this clone. The chain is built from TRBV6-1 and TRBJ1-5; the D gene is possibly TRBD1 (5 bases). The CDR3 spans 14 residues. V gave up 3 bases and J gave up 6 bases, with 12 bases separating them. The V gene's germline CDR1 is MNHNS and CDR2 SASEGT. The CDR3 nucleotides are TGTGCCAGCAGTGATATTGGGGGAGGTCAGCCCCAGCATTTT. It translates to CASSDIGGGQPQHF.

Many counts were recorded for this clone. The sample carries other DNA sequences with the same CDR3. The chain joins TRBV7-6 to TRBJ2-1; possible D gene TRBD2, 6 bases. Germline lookup yields CDR1 SGHVS and CDR2 FNYEAQ. V gave up 2 bases and J gave up 4 bases, with 9 bases separating them. The CDR3 is 14 residues long. The DNA for the CDR3 is TGTGCCAGCAGCTTAAGCGGGCCTTACAATGAGCAGTTCTTC. Its translation is CASSLSGPYNEQFF.

The DNA of the CDR3 is TGTGCCATCAGTGAAGCTGCGGGTGATAGCAATCAGCCCCAGCATTTT. It encodes CAISEAAGDSNQPQHF. The chain couples TRBV10-3 to TRBJ1-5; D is unresolved. CDR1 and CDR2 from the germline V gene are ENHRY and SYGVKD. Trimming removed 3 bases from V and 0 bases from J, with 12 bases in between. The length of the CDR3 is 16 residues.

The chain has TRBV5-1 and TRBJ1-1; 8 positions match TRBD1. The germline V gene has CDR1 SGHRS and CDR2 YFSETQ. This CDR3 is 13 amino acids long. With 2 bases clipped from V and 7 bases from J, the junction kept 4 bases outside the gene matches. CDR3 in amino acids: CASSFPGQDEAFF. The DNA for the CDR3 is TGCGCCAGCAGCTTCCCGGGACAGGATGAAGCTTTCTTT.

The J gene is TRBJ2-1, the V gene TRBV4-1, with D possibly TRBD2 on 5 matching bases. The length of the CDR3 is 15 residues. Per germline, CDR1 MGHRA and CDR2 YSYEKL. Trimming stripped 4 bases from V and 2 bases from J, with 12 bases between. CDR3 bases: TGCGCCAGCAGCCTTGACCCCGGGGCCTACAATGAGCAGTTCTTC. Amino acid sequence: CASSLDPGAYNEQFF.

The V gene is TRBV6-4, the J gene TRBJ2-1; 14 bases match TRBD2. CDR1 MRHNA and CDR2 SNTAGT come from the germline V gene. This CDR3 is 16 amino acids long. With 6 bases clipped from V and 4 bases from J, the junction kept 5 bases outside the gene matches. The CDR3 here is CASSEGLAGVYNEQFF. CDR3 nucleotides: TGTGCCAGCAGCGAGGGACTAGCGGGGGTATACAATGAGCAGTTCTTC.

The chain links TRBV27 to TRBJ2-1; TRBD2 matches 8 bases. From germline, CDR1 is MNHEY and CDR2 SMNVEV (reference sequence). CDR3 length equals 14 residues. V was clipped by 4 bases and J by 8 bases; unmatched bases: 7. The CDR3 sequence: CASSSGLGWDEQFF. The DNA of the CDR3 is TGTGCCAGCAGTTCGGGACTAGGGTGGGATGAGCAGTTCTTC.

This chain connects TRBV27 to TRBJ2-5; TRBD1 is a possible D gene (5 bases). The ends were cut back, 0 bases at V and 1 base at J, with 9 bases in the middle. In germline, CDR1 is MNHEY, CDR2 SMNVEV (reference sequence). CDR3 length equals 15 residues. The CDR3 region has the DNA TGTGCCAGCAGTTTATCGGTAACAGGCCAAGAGACCCAGTACTTC. Its translation is CASSLSVTGQETQYF.

The chain combines TRBV5-6 with TRBJ1-4; D is unresolved. Germline lookup yields CDR1 SGHDT and CDR2 YYEEEE. The CDR3 contains 14 residues. Trimming stripped 0 bases from V and 8 bases from J, with 11 bases between. CDR3 nucleotide sequence: TGTGCCAGCAGCTTGGAGGGTTTAGAAGAAAAACTGTTTTTT. This gives the protein CASSLEGLEEKLFF.